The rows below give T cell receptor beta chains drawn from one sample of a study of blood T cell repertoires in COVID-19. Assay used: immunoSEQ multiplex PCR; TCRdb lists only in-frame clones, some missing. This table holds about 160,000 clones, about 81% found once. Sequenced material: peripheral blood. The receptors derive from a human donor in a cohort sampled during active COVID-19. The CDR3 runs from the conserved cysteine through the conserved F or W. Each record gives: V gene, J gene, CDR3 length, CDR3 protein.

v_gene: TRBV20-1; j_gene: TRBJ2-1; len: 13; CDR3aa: CSASNVAGQEQFF
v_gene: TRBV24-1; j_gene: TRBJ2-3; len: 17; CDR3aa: CATSGPTGGRPPDTQYF
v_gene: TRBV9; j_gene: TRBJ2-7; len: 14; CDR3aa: CASSVQVRETEQYF
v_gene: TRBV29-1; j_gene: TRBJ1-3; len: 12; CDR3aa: CSVVREGNTIYF
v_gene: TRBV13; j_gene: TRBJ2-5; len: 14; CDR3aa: CASSLGLAPETQYF
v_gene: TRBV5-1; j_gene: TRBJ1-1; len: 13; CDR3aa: CASSLVVNTEAFF
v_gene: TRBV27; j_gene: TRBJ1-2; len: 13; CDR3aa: CASSPWQNYGYTF
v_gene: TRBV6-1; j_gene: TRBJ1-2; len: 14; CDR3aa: CASSERGGGHGYTF
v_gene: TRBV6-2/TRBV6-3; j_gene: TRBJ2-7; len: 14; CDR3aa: CASSYGAASYEQYF
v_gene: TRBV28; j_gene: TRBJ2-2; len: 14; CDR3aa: CASTPVGGVGELFF
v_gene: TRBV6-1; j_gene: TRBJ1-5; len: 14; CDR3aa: CASSEQASNQPQHF
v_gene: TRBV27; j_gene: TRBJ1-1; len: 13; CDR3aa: CASSLGGNTEAFF
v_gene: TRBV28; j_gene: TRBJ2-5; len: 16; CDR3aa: CASRSTSGGVKRTQYF